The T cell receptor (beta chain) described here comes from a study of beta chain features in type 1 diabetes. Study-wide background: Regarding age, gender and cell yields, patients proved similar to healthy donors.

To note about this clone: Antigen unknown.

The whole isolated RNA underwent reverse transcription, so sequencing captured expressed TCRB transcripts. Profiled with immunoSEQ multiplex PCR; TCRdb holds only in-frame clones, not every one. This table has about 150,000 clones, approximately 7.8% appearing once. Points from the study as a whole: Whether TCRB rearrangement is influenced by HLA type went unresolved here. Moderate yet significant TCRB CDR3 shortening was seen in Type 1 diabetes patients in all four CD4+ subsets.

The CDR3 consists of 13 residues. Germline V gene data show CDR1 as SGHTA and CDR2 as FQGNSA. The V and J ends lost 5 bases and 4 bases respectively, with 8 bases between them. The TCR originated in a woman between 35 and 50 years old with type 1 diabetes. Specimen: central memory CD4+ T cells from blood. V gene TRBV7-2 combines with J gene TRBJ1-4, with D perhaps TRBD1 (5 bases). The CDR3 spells CASSSRVNEKLFF. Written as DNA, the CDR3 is TGTGCCAGCAGCAGCAGGGTTAATGAAAAACTGTTTTTT.